Listed below are T cell receptor beta chains from one sample, sequenced in a study of persistence of HIV-infected CD4 T cells. Repertoires were generated with immunoSEQ multiplex PCR, while TCRdb's copy carries only in-frame clones and drops some. The sample records tens of thousands of clones, 75% to 85% being singletons. Their target antigens are unknown. The sequencing used CD4+ T cells sorted from PBMCs after approximately 19-hour stimulation, collected from a patient who received antiretroviral therapy. These receptors all come from an adult man with HIV who was CMV-seropositive. CDR3s include the opening cysteine and the closing phenylalanine or tryptophan. The order of the fields is clone size, V gene, J gene, CDR3 protein. Only part of the rows carry a size: once, few, many, or a class if the clone is expanded.

clone_size: -; v_call: TRBV2; j_call: TRBJ1-1; cdr3_aa: CASSFTGNTEAFF
clone_size: -; v_call: TRBV6-5; j_call: TRBJ1-2; cdr3_aa: CASSYDSKNYGYTF
clone_size: -; v_call: TRBV10-2; j_call: TRBJ1-5; cdr3_aa: CASSESETAGVGPQHF
clone_size: -; v_call: TRBV5-5; j_call: TRBJ2-4; cdr3_aa: CASSLEAGVAKNIQYF
clone_size: -; v_call: TRBV27; j_call: TRBJ1-5; cdr3_aa: CASSSGQFGIYSNQPQHF
clone_size: -; v_call: TRBV19; j_call: TRBJ2-3; cdr3_aa: CASTIRTGSFTDTQYF
clone_size: medium-sized; v_call: TRBV5-1; j_call: TRBJ1-6; cdr3_aa: CASSPGQGRKPLHF
clone_size: -; v_call: TRBV6-5; j_call: TRBJ1-1; cdr3_aa: CASSSGHTGRTEAFF
clone_size: -; v_call: TRBV19; j_call: TRBJ2-5; cdr3_aa: CASSPSRAQRETQYF
clone_size: few; v_call: TRBV2; j_call: TRBJ1-1; cdr3_aa: CASTPAGTEAFF
clone_size: -; v_call: TRBV3-1/TRBV3-2; j_call: TRBJ2-3; cdr3_aa: CASSHLGLAETVLSTDTQYF
clone_size: -; v_call: TRBV5-8; j_call: TRBJ1-1; cdr3_aa: CASSLVSQTTEAFF
clone_size: -; v_call: TRBV18; j_call: TRBJ1-6; cdr3_aa: CASSPGWGKHNSPLHF
clone_size: once; v_call: TRBV15; j_call: TRBJ2-5; cdr3_aa: CATRGGGYQETQYF
clone_size: -; v_call: TRBV27; j_call: TRBJ2-7; cdr3_aa: CASSLGQGRNEQYF
clone_size: few; v_call: TRBV7-3; j_call: TRBJ1-2; cdr3_aa: CASSAQTGPPDYGYTF
clone_size: -; v_call: TRBV30; j_call: TRBJ1-1; cdr3_aa: CAWVWGRRTEAFF
clone_size: once; v_call: TRBV5-1; j_call: TRBJ2-1; cdr3_aa: CASSWRRGEQFF
clone_size: few; v_call: TRBV3-1/TRBV3-2; j_call: TRBJ2-3; cdr3_aa: CASSQAPGLQQYF
clone_size: once; v_call: TRBV9; j_call: TRBJ2-2; cdr3_aa: CASTAAVSGNANTGELFF
clone_size: -; v_call: TRBV6-5; j_call: TRBJ1-6; cdr3_aa: CASSWDRINSPLHF
clone_size: few; v_call: TRBV29-1; j_call: TRBJ1-1; cdr3_aa: CSVEGRGNTEAFF
clone_size: -; v_call: TRBV11-2; j_call: TRBJ1-2; cdr3_aa: CASSLIKDRGSGYTF
clone_size: -; v_call: TRBV25-1; j_call: TRBJ1-6; cdr3_aa: CASSAYAGTRNSPLHF
clone_size: -; v_call: TRBV5-8; j_call: TRBJ2-3; cdr3_aa: CASSLRRGAVAGEEDTQYF
clone_size: -; v_call: TRBV30; j_call: TRBJ1-6; cdr3_aa: CAWSVQRGEASPLHF
clone_size: few; v_call: TRBV14; j_call: TRBJ2-3; cdr3_aa: CASSQMRGQEDTQYF
clone_size: -; v_call: TRBV7-6; j_call: TRBJ2-1; cdr3_aa: CASSLGLAGGHNEQFF
clone_size: few; v_call: TRBV10-2; j_call: TRBJ1-4; cdr3_aa: CASSEWTGPNEKLFF
clone_size: -; v_call: TRBV5-6; j_call: TRBJ2-5; cdr3_aa: CASSLVDSREETQYF
clone_size: once; v_call: TRBV6-1; j_call: TRBJ1-2; cdr3_aa: CASSEGRGGVYGYTF
clone_size: -; v_call: TRBV19; j_call: TRBJ2-2; cdr3_aa: CASSIETGGSGELFF
clone_size: -; v_call: TRBV18; j_call: TRBJ1-1; cdr3_aa: CASSSGTNTEAFF
clone_size: -; v_call: TRBV7-8; j_call: TRBJ1-4; cdr3_aa: CASSLSHPTTNEKLFF
clone_size: few; v_call: TRBV9; j_call: TRBJ2-5; cdr3_aa: CASSKEETQYF
clone_size: once; v_call: TRBV14; j_call: TRBJ2-3; cdr3_aa: CASSQERHFGNTQYF
clone_size: -; v_call: TRBV21-1; j_call: TRBJ2-1; cdr3_aa: CATSLAYNEQFF
clone_size: -; v_call: TRBV10-3; j_call: TRBJ2-7; cdr3_aa: CAISESAGQGSHEQYF
clone_size: -; v_call: TRBV5-1; j_call: TRBJ2-1; cdr3_aa: CASSTGLVGSEQFF
clone_size: few; v_call: TRBV9; j_call: TRBJ1-2; cdr3_aa: CASGTGGLGYTF
clone_size: few; v_call: TRBV24-1; j_call: TRBJ1-1; cdr3_aa: CATSAGQGGTEAFF
clone_size: -; v_call: TRBV28; j_call: TRBJ2-6; cdr3_aa: CASVHSGANVLTF
clone_size: few; v_call: TRBV10-3; j_call: TRBJ1-3; cdr3_aa: CAISAISGNTIYF
clone_size: -; v_call: TRBV9; j_call: TRBJ2-1; cdr3_aa: CASSVGLAGGNEQFF
clone_size: few; v_call: TRBV3-1/TRBV3-2; j_call: TRBJ2-3; cdr3_aa: CASSQAYDSDTQYF
clone_size: -; v_call: TRBV18; j_call: TRBJ1-1; cdr3_aa: CASSPTAGTGGGGTEAFF
clone_size: -; v_call: TRBV4-2; j_call: TRBJ1-2; cdr3_aa: CASSRSGGDGYTF
clone_size: -; v_call: TRBV2; j_call: TRBJ2-5; cdr3_aa: CASGGRESEETQYF
clone_size: -; v_call: TRBV7-2; j_call: TRBJ1-1; cdr3_aa: CASRTTGYTEAFF
clone_size: -; v_call: TRBV29-1; j_call: TRBJ2-4; cdr3_aa: CSVISPSGSKNIQYF
clone_size: once; v_call: TRBV5-4; j_call: TRBJ1-2; cdr3_aa: CASSWGGQGLSYTF
clone_size: -; v_call: TRBV30; j_call: TRBJ1-6; cdr3_aa: CAWTSGSTLHSPLHF
clone_size: once; v_call: TRBV10-3; j_call: TRBJ1-2; cdr3_aa: CAITLGSSYGYTF
clone_size: -; v_call: TRBV5-1; j_call: TRBJ1-2; cdr3_aa: CASSLDGGRGYGYTF
clone_size: few; v_call: TRBV7-9; j_call: TRBJ2-2; cdr3_aa: CASSFSNRELFF
clone_size: once; v_call: TRBV5-1; j_call: TRBJ2-3; cdr3_aa: CASSFGLAGGPGGTDTQYF
clone_size: medium-sized; v_call: TRBV20-1; j_call: TRBJ2-1; cdr3_aa: CSDSPYNEQFF